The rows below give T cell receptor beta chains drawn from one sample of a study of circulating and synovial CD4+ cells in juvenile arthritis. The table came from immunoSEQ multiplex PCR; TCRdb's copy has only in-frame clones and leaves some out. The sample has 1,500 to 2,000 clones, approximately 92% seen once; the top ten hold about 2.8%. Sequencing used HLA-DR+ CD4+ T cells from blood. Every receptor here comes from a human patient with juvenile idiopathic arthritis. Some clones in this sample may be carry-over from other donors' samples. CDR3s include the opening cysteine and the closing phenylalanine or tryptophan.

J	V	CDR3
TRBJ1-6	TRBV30	CAWSVDRNNSPLHF
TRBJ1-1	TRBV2	CASSLGRGTFF
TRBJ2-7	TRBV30	CAWSARQRNSYEQYF
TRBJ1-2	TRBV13	CASSSTGFYGYTF
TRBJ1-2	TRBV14	CASSQNRGPGGYTF
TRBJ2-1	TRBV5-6	CASGPGQGSYNEQFF
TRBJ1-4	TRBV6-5	CASSYSRQGEKLFF
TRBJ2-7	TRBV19	CASSAFRQDYEQYF
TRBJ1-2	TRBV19	CASSRQDYGYTF
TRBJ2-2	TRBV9	CASSAAGGWTGELFF
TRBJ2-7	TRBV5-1	CASSGQRYEQYF
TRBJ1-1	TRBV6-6	CASSYTGNTEAFF
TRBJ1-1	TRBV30	CAWSRGLGRLNTEAFF
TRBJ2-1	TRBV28	CASIPPGGGGADEQFF
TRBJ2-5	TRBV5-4	CASSPDRGEETQYF
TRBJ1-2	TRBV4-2	CASSQGTGAQYGYTF
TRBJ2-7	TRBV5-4	CASSSAGTVRGEQYF
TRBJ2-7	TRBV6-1	CASSFRQGSYEQYF
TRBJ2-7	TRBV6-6	CASRGAHTYEQYF
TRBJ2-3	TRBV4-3	CASSQVGLATDTQYF
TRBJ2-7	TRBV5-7	CATNFPSQGSSEQYF
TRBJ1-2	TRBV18	CASSPDRGIGGYTF
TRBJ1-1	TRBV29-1	CSVQRLAAEAFF
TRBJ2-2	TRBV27	CASSLRRLAGGPGELFF
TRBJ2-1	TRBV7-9	CASSLRGLGPNNEQFF
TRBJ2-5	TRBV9	CASTKTSGGPRETQYF
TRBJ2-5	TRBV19	CASTLIYTGNRETQYF
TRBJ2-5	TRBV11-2	CASSSVAGGETQYF
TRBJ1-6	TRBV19	CASKGTTTHNSPLHF
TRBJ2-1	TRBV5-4	CASSLVLAGYNEQFF
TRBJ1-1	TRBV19	CASKNTGTRRAEAFF
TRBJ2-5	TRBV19	CASSRTSKGTQYF
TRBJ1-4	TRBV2	CASRTGSNEKLFF
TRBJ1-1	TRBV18	CASSPDLVSGSEAFF
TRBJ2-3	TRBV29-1	CSAQRGNTDTQYF
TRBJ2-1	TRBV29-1	CSVEDFSLKQFF
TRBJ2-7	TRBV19	CASSRGTNEQYF
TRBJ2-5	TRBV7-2	CASSLLSGRGGETQYF
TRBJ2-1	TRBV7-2	CASSLVGLAGEQFF
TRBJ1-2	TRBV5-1	CASSPLGEALGYTF
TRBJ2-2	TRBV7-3	CASSSVVGGTGELFF
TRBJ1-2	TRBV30	CAWTPDRGGYGYTF
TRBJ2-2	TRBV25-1	CASSRRPGTGELFF
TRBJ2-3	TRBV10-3	CAISESPGGFTDTQYF
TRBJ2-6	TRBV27	CASMTGLSSGANVLTF
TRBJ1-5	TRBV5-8	CASSSQGFWNQPQHF
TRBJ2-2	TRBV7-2	CASSPRRAGRTGELFF
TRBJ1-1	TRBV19	CASSTVAGQGSTEAFF
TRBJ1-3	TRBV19	CASCRGGSGNTIYF
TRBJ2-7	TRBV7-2	CASSSTVPAGTYEQYF
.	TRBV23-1	CASSQSTGQGLSYEQYF
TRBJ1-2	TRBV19	CASSESGYGYTF
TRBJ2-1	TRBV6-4	CASSDPGGNNEQFF
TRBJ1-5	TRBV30	CAWSGQSNQPQHF
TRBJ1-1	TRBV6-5	CASSYSTIGATEAFF